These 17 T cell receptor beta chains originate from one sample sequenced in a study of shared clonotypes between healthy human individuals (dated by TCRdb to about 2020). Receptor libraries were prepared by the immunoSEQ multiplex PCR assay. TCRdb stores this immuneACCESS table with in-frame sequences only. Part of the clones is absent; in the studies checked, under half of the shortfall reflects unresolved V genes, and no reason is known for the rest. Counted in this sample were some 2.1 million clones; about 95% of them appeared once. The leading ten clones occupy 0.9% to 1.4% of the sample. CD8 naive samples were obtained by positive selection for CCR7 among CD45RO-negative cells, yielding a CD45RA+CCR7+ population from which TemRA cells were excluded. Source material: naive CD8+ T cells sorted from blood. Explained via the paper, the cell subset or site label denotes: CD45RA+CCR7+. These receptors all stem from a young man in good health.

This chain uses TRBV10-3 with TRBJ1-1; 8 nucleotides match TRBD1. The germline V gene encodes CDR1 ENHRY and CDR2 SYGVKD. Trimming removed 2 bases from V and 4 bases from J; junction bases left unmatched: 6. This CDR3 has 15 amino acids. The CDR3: CAISEMDRVGTEAFF. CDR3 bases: TGTGCCATCAGTGAGATGGACAGGGTGGGCACTGAAGCTTTCTTT.

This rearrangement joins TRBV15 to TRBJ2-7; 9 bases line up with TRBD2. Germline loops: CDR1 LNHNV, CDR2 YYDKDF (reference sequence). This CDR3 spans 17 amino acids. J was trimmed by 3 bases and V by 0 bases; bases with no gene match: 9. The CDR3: CATSREKGLAIVYEQYF. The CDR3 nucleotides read TGTGCCACCAGCAGAGAAAAAGGACTAGCGATCGTCTACGAGCAGTACTTC.

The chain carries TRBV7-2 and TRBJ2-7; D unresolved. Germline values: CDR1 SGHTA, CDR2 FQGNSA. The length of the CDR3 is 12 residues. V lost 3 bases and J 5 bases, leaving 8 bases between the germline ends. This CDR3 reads CASSFAFNEQYF. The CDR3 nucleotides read TGTGCCAGCAGCTTTGCCTTCAACGAGCAGTACTTC.

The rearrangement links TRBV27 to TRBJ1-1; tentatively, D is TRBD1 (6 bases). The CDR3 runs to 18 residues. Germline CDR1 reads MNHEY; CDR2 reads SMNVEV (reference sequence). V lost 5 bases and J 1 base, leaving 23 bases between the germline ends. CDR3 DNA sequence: TGTGCCAGCAGTAACTCGGGCGGGGGCTCTTGGGGGAACACTGAAGCTTTCTTT. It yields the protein CASSNSGGGSWGNTEAFF.

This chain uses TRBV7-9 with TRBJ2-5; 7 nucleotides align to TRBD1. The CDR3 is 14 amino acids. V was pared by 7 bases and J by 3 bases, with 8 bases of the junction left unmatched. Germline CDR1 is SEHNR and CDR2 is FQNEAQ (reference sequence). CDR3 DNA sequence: TGTGCCAGCATCCCGACAGGGATTGAAGAGACCCAGTACTTC. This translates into CASIPTGIEETQYF. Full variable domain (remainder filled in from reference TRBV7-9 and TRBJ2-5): DTGVSQNPRHKITKRGQNVTFRCDPISEHNRLYWYRQTLGQGPEFLTYFQNEAQLEKSRLLSDRFSAERPKGSFSTLEIQRTEQGDSAMYLCASIPTGIEETQYFGPGTRLLVL.

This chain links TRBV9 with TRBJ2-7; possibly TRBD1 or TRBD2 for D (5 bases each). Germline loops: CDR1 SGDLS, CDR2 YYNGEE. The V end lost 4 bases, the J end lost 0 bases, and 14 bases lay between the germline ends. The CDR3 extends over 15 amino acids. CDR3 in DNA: TGTGCCAGCAGCCCAAGGGACGGATCCTCCTACGAGCAGTACTTC. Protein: CASSPRDGSSYEQYF.

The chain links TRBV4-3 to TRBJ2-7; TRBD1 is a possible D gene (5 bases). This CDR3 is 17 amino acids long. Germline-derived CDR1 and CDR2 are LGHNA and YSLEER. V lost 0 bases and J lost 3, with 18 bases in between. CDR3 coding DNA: TGCGCCAGCAGCCAAGATGAAATTGGAGACAGCTTCTACGAGCAGTACTTC. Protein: CASSQDEIGDSFYEQYF.

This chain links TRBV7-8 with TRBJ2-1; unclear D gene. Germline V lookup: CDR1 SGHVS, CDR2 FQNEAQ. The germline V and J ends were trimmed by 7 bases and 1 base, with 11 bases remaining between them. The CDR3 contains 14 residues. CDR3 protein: CASKGPVSYNEQFF. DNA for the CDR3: TGTGCCAGCAAAGGTCCCGTTTCCTACAATGAGCAGTTCTTC.

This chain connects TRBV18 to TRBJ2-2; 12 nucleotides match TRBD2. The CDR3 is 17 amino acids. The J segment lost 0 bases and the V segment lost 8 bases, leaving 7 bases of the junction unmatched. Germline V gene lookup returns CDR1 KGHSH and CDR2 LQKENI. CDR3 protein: CASLSGLAGPNTGELFF. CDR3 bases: TGTGCCAGCCTATCCGGACTAGCGGGACCGAACACCGGGGAGCTGTTTTTT.

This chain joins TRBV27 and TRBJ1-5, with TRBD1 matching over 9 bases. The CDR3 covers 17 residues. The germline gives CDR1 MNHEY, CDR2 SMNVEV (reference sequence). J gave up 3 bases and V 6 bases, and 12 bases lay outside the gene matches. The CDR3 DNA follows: TGTGCCAGCAGCGCCGGGACAGGGATCTACCTCAATCAGCCCCAGCATTTT. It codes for CASSAGTGIYLNQPQHF.

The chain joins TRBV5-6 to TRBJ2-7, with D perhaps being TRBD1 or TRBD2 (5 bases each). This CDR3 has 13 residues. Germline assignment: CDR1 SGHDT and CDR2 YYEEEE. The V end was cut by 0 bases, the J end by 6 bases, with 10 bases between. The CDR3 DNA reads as TGTGCCAGCAGCTTGGTAGGGACCCTCGAGCAGTACTTC. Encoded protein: CASSLVGTLEQYF.

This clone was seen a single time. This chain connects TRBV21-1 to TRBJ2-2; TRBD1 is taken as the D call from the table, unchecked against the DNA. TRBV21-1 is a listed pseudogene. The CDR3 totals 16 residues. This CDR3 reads CASSPSRGPNTGELFF. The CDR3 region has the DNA TGTGCCAGCAGCCCTTCCAGGGGCCCGAACACCGGGGAGCTGTTTTTT.

The DNA for the CDR3 is TGTGCCAGCAGTTCCGCGGTACACTCTGGAAACACCATATATTTT. It codes for CASSSAVHSGNTIYF. This chain connects TRBV6-5 to TRBJ1-3; the D is unclear. The CDR3 has 15 residues. The V end lost 4 bases, the J end lost 0 bases, and 10 bases lay between the germline ends. Germline V gene data show CDR1 as MNHEY and CDR2 as SVGAGI.

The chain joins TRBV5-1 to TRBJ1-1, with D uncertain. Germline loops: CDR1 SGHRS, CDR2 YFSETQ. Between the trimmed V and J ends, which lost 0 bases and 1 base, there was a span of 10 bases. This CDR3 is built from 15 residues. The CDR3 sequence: CASSLDRVGNTEAFF. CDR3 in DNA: TGCGCCAGCAGCTTGGACAGAGTAGGGAACACTGAAGCTTTCTTT.

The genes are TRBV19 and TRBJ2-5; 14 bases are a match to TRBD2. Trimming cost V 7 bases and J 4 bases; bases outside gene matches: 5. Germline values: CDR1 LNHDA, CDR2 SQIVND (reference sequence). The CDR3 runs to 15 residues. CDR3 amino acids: CASKGLAGGIETQYF. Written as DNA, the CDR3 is TGTGCCAGTAAAGGACTAGCGGGGGGTATAGAGACCCAGTACTTC.

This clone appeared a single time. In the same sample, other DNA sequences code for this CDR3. Here the CDR3 DNA reads TGCAGCGTTGTCGACAGAGACTATGGCTACACCTTC. It is translated as CSVVDRDYGYTF. V usage is TRBV29-1 and J usage is TRBJ1-2, with D tentatively TRBD1 (5 bases). The CDR3 totals 12 residues. V was trimmed by 4 bases and J by 3 bases, leaving 9 bases between them. From germline, CDR1 is SQVTM and CDR2 ANQGSEA.

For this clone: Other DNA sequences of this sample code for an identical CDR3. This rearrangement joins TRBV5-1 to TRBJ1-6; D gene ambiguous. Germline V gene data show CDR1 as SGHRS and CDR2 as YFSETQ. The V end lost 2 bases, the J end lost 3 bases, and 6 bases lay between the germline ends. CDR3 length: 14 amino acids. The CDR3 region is CASSLGDYNSPLHF. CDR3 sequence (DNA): TGCGCCAGCAGCTTAGGAGACTATAATTCACCCCTCCACTTT.